This T cell receptor (beta chain) emerged from a study of blood T cell repertoires in COVID-19. The wider study: Samples of COVID-19 (acute and convalescent) were obtained from the United States, Italy and Spain. In each case, the material was cDNA or gDNA derived from T cells, B-cell-depleted T cells, or PBMCs.

V shed 3 bases and J shed 3 bases, with 8 bases lying between them. Germline V gives CDR1 SQVTM, CDR2 ANQGSEA. The CDR3 covers 12 residues. Participant ages covered about 18 to 89 years across approximately 25 US areas. Original processing methods: Estimation of nucleated cell counts relied on the amplification of reference gene primers. Libraries were prepared by immunoSEQ multiplex PCR; TCRdb keeps only in-frame clonotypes and omits some of them. V and J calls and clone size are copied from that table; D and trimming were computed from the DNA. The sample includes fewer than 350,000 clones, around 86% of them seen just once.

The source of this sequence is a woman aged 35 to 49 with acute COVID-19. Source material: PBMCs or T cells enriched from blood (not recorded which). The rearrangement uses TRBV29-1 and TRBJ2-5, with a tentative D call TRBD2 (5 bases). This CDR3 is CSVEREKETQYF. CDR3 bases: TGCAGCGTTGAGAGGGAGAAAGAGACCCAGTACTTC.